These T cell receptor beta chains were read from a single sample in a study of blood T cell repertoires in COVID-19. Method: immunoSEQ multiplex PCR; TCRdb's copy keeps in-frame clones and lacks some. This sample has approximately 300,000 clones, with approximately 81% found just once. The material sequenced was PBMCs or T cells enriched from blood (not recorded which). These receptors all come from a woman aged 25 to 39 who had been exposed to COVID-19. The CDR3 runs from the conserved cysteine through the conserved F or W. The D gene is left open where the match is weak. Some rows have no size entry. The others give once, few or many, or a class for an expanded clone.

d_gene: .; v_gene: TRBV27; j_gene: TRBJ1-5; abundance: .; CDR3aa: CASSTTYKGNQPQHF; CDR3nt: TGTGCCAGCAGTACTACCTACAAGGGCAATCAGCCCCAGCATTTT
d_gene: .; v_gene: TRBV3-1/TRBV3-2; j_gene: TRBJ1-2; abundance: .; CDR3aa: CASSQGRGNGYTF; CDR3nt: TGTGCCAGCAGCCAGGGGAGAGGCAATGGCTACACCTTC
d_gene: .; v_gene: TRBV4-1; j_gene: TRBJ1-2; abundance: .; CDR3aa: CASSQETTIRPWDYGYTF; CDR3nt: TGCGCCAGCAGCCAAGAAACCACTATCCGTCCTTGGGACTATGGCTACACCTTC
d_gene: .; v_gene: TRBV30; j_gene: TRBJ2-3; abundance: few; CDR3aa: CAWSLTVTDTQYF; CDR3nt: TGTGCCTGGAGTCTTACAGTCACAGATACGCAGTATTTT
d_gene: TRBD1; v_gene: TRBV6-5; j_gene: TRBJ2-7; abundance: .; CDR3aa: CASSLGQGDYEQYF; CDR3nt: TGTGCCAGCAGTCTGGGACAGGGTGACTACGAGCAGTACTTC
d_gene: TRBD2; v_gene: TRBV2; j_gene: TRBJ2-1; abundance: few; CDR3aa: CASSGAGGLADYNEQFF; CDR3nt: TGTGCCAGCAGTGGAGCGGGGGGACTAGCGGACTACAATGAGCAGTTCTTC
d_gene: .; v_gene: TRBV9; j_gene: TRBJ2-7; abundance: few; CDR3aa: CASSVATNTYEQYF; CDR3nt: TGTGCCAGCAGCGTGGCGACAAATACCTACGAGCAGTACTTC
d_gene: TRBD1; v_gene: TRBV12-5; j_gene: TRBJ2-3; abundance: .; CDR3aa: CASGSGQGIGDTQYF; CDR3nt: TGTGCTAGTGGCTCGGGACAGGGTATAGGAGATACGCAGTATTTT
d_gene: TRBD1; v_gene: TRBV4-3; j_gene: TRBJ1-2; abundance: .; CDR3aa: CASSLGQGDYGYTF; CDR3nt: TGCGCCAGCAGCCTCGGACAGGGTGACTATGGCTACACCTTC
d_gene: .; v_gene: TRBV15; j_gene: TRBJ2-7; abundance: once; CDR3aa: CATSPGTFPYEQYF; CDR3nt: TGTGCCACCAGTCCCGGGACTTTTCCTTACGAGCAGTACTTC
d_gene: .; v_gene: TRBV4-1; j_gene: TRBJ1-3; abundance: .; CDR3aa: CASGGGNTIYF; CDR3nt: TGCGCCAGTGGAGGTGGAAACACCATATATTTT
d_gene: TRBD1; v_gene: TRBV10-1; j_gene: TRBJ2-3; abundance: .; CDR3aa: CASSDPGQGGDTQYF; CDR3nt: TGCGCCAGCAGTGACCCGGGACAGGGAGGTGATACGCAGTATTTT
d_gene: TRBD2; v_gene: TRBV4-3; j_gene: TRBJ2-7; abundance: .; CDR3aa: CASSHRLAGGYEQYF; CDR3nt: TGCGCCAGCAGCCACCGACTAGCGGGGGGCTACGAGCAGTACTTC
d_gene: .; v_gene: TRBV7-9; j_gene: TRBJ1-5; abundance: .; CDR3aa: CASSSDGQTNQPQHF; CDR3nt: TGTGCCAGCAGCTCCGACGGACAGACTAATCAGCCCCAGCATTTT
d_gene: .; v_gene: TRBV14; j_gene: TRBJ1-4; abundance: .; CDR3aa: CASSQRPYPAGAGATNEKLFF; CDR3nt: TGTGCCAGCAGCCAAAGGCCCTACCCCGCAGGGGCTGGTGCAACTAATGAAAAACTGTTTTTT
d_gene: TRBD1; v_gene: TRBV14; j_gene: TRBJ2-7; abundance: .; CDR3aa: CASSQGPEISDRSRSYEQYF; CDR3nt: TGTGCCAGCAGCCAAGGACCAGAGATTTCGGACAGGTCACGCTCCTACGAGCAGTACTTC
d_gene: TRBD2; v_gene: TRBV27; j_gene: TRBJ2-7; abundance: once; CDR3aa: CASSTSGGAYEQYF; CDR3nt: TGTGCCAGCAGCACTAGCGGGGGGGCCTACGAGCAGTACTTC
d_gene: .; v_gene: TRBV11-2; j_gene: TRBJ2-1; abundance: .; CDR3aa: CASSFTSYVSEQFF; CDR3nt: TGTGCCAGCAGCTTCACTAGCTACGTCAGTGAGCAGTTCTTC